This is a list of T cell receptor beta chains from one sample in a study of T-cell reconstitution after alpha-beta-depleted transplantation in children. Via MiXCR, TCRdb re-called the PCR reads, giving one row per CDR3 protein. This table has 200,000 to 250,000 distinct CDR3 sequences, around 13% appearing once. Sequenced here: PBMCs from the stem cell graft donor, sampled from the stem cell graft. These receptors came from a human donor who donated a stem cell graft to a child with acute lymphoblastic leukemia. Both conserved end residues are part of each CDR3. The order of the fields is clone size, V gene, J gene, D gene, CDR3 DNA, CDR3 protein. D genes are given only for firm matches. A clone size is listed for some rows: how often the clone was seen (once, few, many), or a class if it is expanded.

clone size: NA
V gene: TRBV10-3
J gene: TRBJ1-3
D gene: NA
CDR3 DNA: TGTGCCATCACCTCTGGAAACACCATATATTTT
CDR3 protein: CAITSGNTIYF

clone size: many
V gene: TRBV29-1
J gene: TRBJ2-1
D gene: NA
CDR3 DNA: TGCAGCGTTGACAGGGGATACGAGCAGTTCTTC
CDR3 protein: CSVDRGYEQFF

clone size: many
V gene: TRBV20-1
J gene: TRBJ2-7
D gene: NA
CDR3 DNA: TGCAGTGCTAGAGGAGTATTTATGGGGACGCAACAGTACGAGCAGTACTTC
CDR3 protein: CSARGVFMGTQQYEQYF

clone size: many
V gene: TRBV5-1
J gene: TRBJ2-1
D gene: NA
CDR3 DNA: TGCGCCAGCAGTTCCAACTGGGAAATCTACAATGAGCAGTTCTTC
CDR3 protein: CASSSNWEIYNEQFF

clone size: many
V gene: TRBV5-1
J gene: TRBJ1-4
D gene: TRBD1
CDR3 DNA: TGCGCCAGCAGCGCTGGGACAGGGGATGAAAAACTGTTTTTT
CDR3 protein: CASSAGTGDEKLFF

clone size: many
V gene: TRBV7-2
J gene: TRBJ2-5
D gene: NA
CDR3 DNA: TGTGCCAGCAGCTTACAGGGGGGGGAGGAGACCCAGTACTTC
CDR3 protein: CASSLQGGEETQYF

clone size: many
V gene: TRBV6-2/TRBV6-3
J gene: TRBJ2-1
D gene: TRBD1
CDR3 DNA: TGTGCCAGCAATATCTTCTTTAAGGGACAGAAGAGCCTGAAGCAGTTCTTC
CDR3 protein: CASNIFFKGQKSLKQFF

clone size: many
V gene: TRBV3-1
J gene: TRBJ2-7
D gene: TRBD1
CDR3 DNA: TGTGCCAGCAGCCCTTGGGACAGGGGTTACGAGCAGTACTTC
CDR3 protein: CASSPWDRGYEQYF

clone size: many
V gene: TRBV28
J gene: TRBJ2-5
D gene: TRBD2
CDR3 DNA: TGTGCCAGCAAGGGCGGGGGGGCCGCGGAGACCCAGTACTTC
CDR3 protein: CASKGGGAAETQYF

clone size: NA
V gene: TRBV6-2/TRBV6-3
J gene: TRBJ2-3
D gene: NA
CDR3 DNA: TGTGCCAGCAGTTACCGTCCGAGCACAGATACGCAGTATTTT
CDR3 protein: CASSYRPSTDTQYF

clone size: NA
V gene: TRBV6-5
J gene: TRBJ2-5
D gene: NA
CDR3 DNA: TGTGCCAGCAGTTACTCGGGGTCAACGCGGGAGACCCAGTACTTC
CDR3 protein: CASSYSGSTRETQYF

clone size: NA
V gene: TRBV5-1
J gene: TRBJ1-1
D gene: NA
CDR3 DNA: TGCGCCAGCAGCTTTGCGACAGGCTTTTCATTTGAAGCTTTCTTT
CDR3 protein: CASSFATGFSFEAFF

clone size: many
V gene: TRBV2
J gene: TRBJ2-2
D gene: TRBD2
CDR3 DNA: TGTGCCAGCAGTCACGGGACTAGCGGGGACTTTAACACCGGGGAGCTGTTTTTT
CDR3 protein: CASSHGTSGDFNTGELFF

clone size: many
V gene: TRBV20-1
J gene: TRBJ2-7
D gene: TRBD1
CDR3 DNA: TGCAGTGCTAGACCAGGGGGCGCTTTCCACGAGCAGTACTTC
CDR3 protein: CSARPGGAFHEQYF

clone size: many
V gene: TRBV6-1
J gene: TRBJ2-3
D gene: NA
CDR3 DNA: TGTGCCAGCAGCCTACGGACAGCGACTGCTGCTAGCACAGATACGCAGTATTTT
CDR3 protein: CASSLRTATAASTDTQYF

clone size: NA
V gene: TRBV25-1
J gene: TRBJ2-5
D gene: NA
CDR3 DNA: TGTGCCAGCAGTGAATTGGGGTTACAAGAGACCCAGTACTTC
CDR3 protein: CASSELGLQETQYF

clone size: many
V gene: TRBV7-9
J gene: TRBJ2-7
D gene: NA
CDR3 DNA: TGTGCCACCGGGCTGGGCTCCTACGAGCAGTACTTC
CDR3 protein: CATGLGSYEQYF

clone size: many
V gene: TRBV2
J gene: TRBJ1-1
D gene: NA
CDR3 DNA: TGTGCCAGCAGCTCAGGGAGGCAGAACACTGAAGCTTTCTTT
CDR3 protein: CASSSGRQNTEAFF

clone size: NA
V gene: TRBV4-3
J gene: TRBJ2-7
D gene: TRBD1
CDR3 DNA: TGCGCCAGCAGCCAACAGCCGGGACAGATTTACGAGCAGTACTTC
CDR3 protein: CASSQQPGQIYEQYF

clone size: many
V gene: TRBV27
J gene: TRBJ2-5
D gene: NA
CDR3 DNA: TGTGCCAGCAGTTTAGGGGGAAAGGAGACCCAGTACTTC
CDR3 protein: CASSLGGKETQYF

clone size: many
V gene: TRBV7-2
J gene: TRBJ2-3
D gene: NA
CDR3 DNA: TGTGCCAGCAGCTTAGTTTCGGGCGGCACAGATACGCAGTATTTT
CDR3 protein: CASSLVSGGTDTQYF

clone size: NA
V gene: TRBV12-3/TRBV12-4
J gene: TRBJ2-7
D gene: NA
CDR3 DNA: TGTGCCAGCAGGCACGGCTTAGGCGTGAACGAGCACTACTTC
CDR3 protein: CASRHGLGVNEHYF

clone size: NA
V gene: TRBV4-1
J gene: TRBJ2-7
D gene: NA
CDR3 DNA: TGCGCCAGCAGCCAAGTTCCCCTCAAGGGGGGGAGCTCCTACGAGCAGTACTTC
CDR3 protein: CASSQVPLKGGSSYEQYF

clone size: many
V gene: TRBV11-1
J gene: TRBJ2-1
D gene: TRBD2
CDR3 DNA: TGTGCCAGCAGCTATCTAACATTGATAGCGGGAGTCTACAATGAGCAGTTCTTC
CDR3 protein: CASSYLTLIAGVYNEQFF

clone size: many
V gene: TRBV20-1
J gene: TRBJ2-1
D gene: TRBD2
CDR3 DNA: TGCAGTGCTAGTAGAGGCGGGGGGGCCGACTACAATGAGCAGTTCTTC
CDR3 protein: CSASRGGGADYNEQFF

clone size: NA
V gene: TRBV29-1
J gene: TRBJ2-3
D gene: NA
CDR3 DNA: TGCAGCGTTGAGGCCAGTAGCACAGATACGCAGTATTTT
CDR3 protein: CSVEASSTDTQYF

clone size: many
V gene: TRBV25-1
J gene: TRBJ2-3
D gene: NA
CDR3 DNA: TGTGCCAGCAGTGAAGGTTCGGGGCCAGATACGCAGTATTTT
CDR3 protein: CASSEGSGPDTQYF

clone size: many
V gene: TRBV19
J gene: TRBJ2-7
D gene: TRBD2
CDR3 DNA: TGTGCCAGTAGTCCTAGCGGGATCGGGTCCTACGAGCAGTACTTC
CDR3 protein: CASSPSGIGSYEQYF

clone size: many
V gene: TRBV29-1
J gene: TRBJ2-1
D gene: NA
CDR3 DNA: TGCAGCGTTGAATCTAGGGGGTTGCGGGGGCCCCCCTACAATGAGCAGTTCTTC
CDR3 protein: CSVESRGLRGPPYNEQFF

clone size: many
V gene: TRBV2
J gene: TRBJ2-3
D gene: NA
CDR3 DNA: TGTGCCAGCAGTTTAATTAGCACAGATACGCAGTATTTT
CDR3 protein: CASSLISTDTQYF

clone size: NA
V gene: TRBV6-4
J gene: TRBJ2-1
D gene: TRBD2
CDR3 DNA: TGTGCCAGCAGTGACGGGACTAGCGGGGGAAATGAGCAGTTCTTC
CDR3 protein: CASSDGTSGGNEQFF

clone size: many
V gene: TRBV2
J gene: TRBJ2-2
D gene: TRBD1
CDR3 DNA: TGTGCCAGCAGGACCGGGACAGGGCTGAACACCGGGGAGCTGTTTTTT
CDR3 protein: CASRTGTGLNTGELFF

clone size: many
V gene: TRBV20-1
J gene: TRBJ2-5
D gene: NA
CDR3 DNA: TGCAGTGCTAGAGATTACTCAGAGACCCAGTACTTC
CDR3 protein: CSARDYSETQYF

clone size: many
V gene: TRBV29-1
J gene: TRBJ2-7
D gene: NA
CDR3 DNA: TGCAGCGTGGGGGACGTATCCTACGAGCAGTACTTC
CDR3 protein: CSVGDVSYEQYF

clone size: many
V gene: TRBV7-9
J gene: TRBJ2-3
D gene: TRBD2
CDR3 DNA: TGTGCCAGCAGCTCTCTGGGACTAGCGGGATATGAGTATTTT
CDR3 protein: CASSSLGLAGYEYF

clone size: many
V gene: TRBV6-1
J gene: TRBJ2-1
D gene: NA
CDR3 DNA: TGTGCCAGCAGTGAAGTACAAGAGCAGTTCTTC
CDR3 protein: CASSEVQEQFF

clone size: many
V gene: TRBV4-3
J gene: TRBJ2-7
D gene: TRBD1
CDR3 DNA: TGCGCCAGCAGCCACGGGACAGCGAACTACGAGCAGTACTTC
CDR3 protein: CASSHGTANYEQYF

clone size: many
V gene: TRBV7-9
J gene: TRBJ2-1
D gene: TRBD2
CDR3 DNA: TGTGCCAGCAGCCCTAGCGGGGGGCACTACAATGAGCAGTTCTTC
CDR3 protein: CASSPSGGHYNEQFF

clone size: many
V gene: TRBV20-1
J gene: TRBJ1-1
D gene: NA
CDR3 DNA: TGCAGTGCTCTGCGGGAGAACACTGAAGCTTTCTTT
CDR3 protein: CSALRENTEAFF

clone size: many
V gene: TRBV18
J gene: TRBJ2-7
D gene: TRBD2
CDR3 DNA: TGTGCCAGCTCACCCGGGACTAGCGGGGTCTACGAGCAGTACTTC
CDR3 protein: CASSPGTSGVYEQYF

clone size: few
V gene: TRBV7-2
J gene: TRBJ2-7
D gene: NA
CDR3 DNA: TGTGCCAGCAGCTTTCTACTGGCCCCGGGGGAGCAGTACTTC
CDR3 protein: CASSFLLAPGEQYF

clone size: many
V gene: TRBV11-2
J gene: TRBJ1-1
D gene: TRBD1
CDR3 DNA: TGTGCCAGCACCATGGACAGGCGGCAATTTGGATATGACACTGAAGCTTTCTTT
CDR3 protein: CASTMDRRQFGYDTEAFF

clone size: many
V gene: TRBV10-3
J gene: TRBJ1-1
D gene: NA
CDR3 DNA: TGTGCCATCAGTGAGGAGCTTCCTGGCCTTCAGGCTTTCTTT
CDR3 protein: CAISEELPGLQAFF

clone size: many
V gene: TRBV28
J gene: TRBJ1-3
D gene: TRBD1
CDR3 DNA: TGTGCCAGCACGACAGGGGACGACGGAAACACCATATATTTT
CDR3 protein: CASTTGDDGNTIYF

clone size: many
V gene: TRBV7-9
J gene: TRBJ1-1
D gene: NA
CDR3 DNA: TGTGCCAGCAGGCCCCCGGGAACGATGAACACTGAAGCTTTCTTT
CDR3 protein: CASRPPGTMNTEAFF

clone size: many
V gene: TRBV7-9
J gene: TRBJ2-7
D gene: NA
CDR3 DNA: TGTGCCAGCAGCCGGGGGACACAGGGCGAGCAGTACTTC
CDR3 protein: CASSRGTQGEQYF

clone size: NA
V gene: TRBV12-3/TRBV12-4
J gene: TRBJ2-5
D gene: TRBD2
CDR3 DNA: TGTGCCAGCAGGCCGGGGACTAGCGGGAGGGGTAGGGCCCAGTACTTC
CDR3 protein: CASRPGTSGRGRAQYF

clone size: many
V gene: TRBV7-8
J gene: TRBJ2-1
D gene: NA
CDR3 DNA: TGTGCCAGCAGCTTAGTAGAGAGCTCCTACAATGAGCAGTTCTTC
CDR3 protein: CASSLVESSYNEQFF

clone size: many
V gene: TRBV5-1
J gene: TRBJ1-4
D gene: NA
CDR3 DNA: TGCGCCAGCAGCTTGGACGTGTCAACTAATGAAAAACTGTTTTTT
CDR3 protein: CASSLDVSTNEKLFF

clone size: many
V gene: TRBV10-3
J gene: TRBJ1-2
D gene: TRBD1
CDR3 DNA: TGTGCCATCAAGGGGACAGGGAGGGACTATGGCTACACCTTC
CDR3 protein: CAIKGTGRDYGYTF

clone size: many
V gene: TRBV10-3
J gene: TRBJ2-4
D gene: NA
CDR3 DNA: TGTGCCATCTCCGGCGAGGGTTTGGGGGCCAAAAACATTCAGTACTTC
CDR3 protein: CAISGEGLGAKNIQYF

clone size: many
V gene: TRBV12-3/TRBV12-4
J gene: TRBJ1-4
D gene: NA
CDR3 DNA: TGTGCCAGCAGTTTCGGGGGAGGACTTGGAAAACTGTTTTTT
CDR3 protein: CASSFGGGLGKLFF

clone size: many
V gene: TRBV10-3
J gene: TRBJ1-1
D gene: NA
CDR3 DNA: TGTGCCATCAGAGGGGTCGGGCAGGAGGCCGCTTTCTTT
CDR3 protein: CAIRGVGQEAAFF

clone size: many
V gene: TRBV14
J gene: TRBJ2-1
D gene: TRBD2
CDR3 DNA: TGTGCCAGCAGCCTAGCGGGAGGTGTAGGCAATGAGCAGTTCTTC
CDR3 protein: CASSLAGGVGNEQFF